Listed here are 3 T cell receptor delta chains from one sample, sequenced in a study of γδ T cells in repeated Plasmodium falciparum infection. TCRdb re-called clones from the multiplex PCR reads using CATT. The sample lists about 57,000 delta-chain clones; approximately 1.5% were seen once. Bulk repertoires came from Vgamma9/Vdelta2+ or Vdelta2-negative gammadelta T cells flow-sorted from PBMC. Sequenced input: gamma-delta T cells from blood. Source of these receptors: a pool of human donors (malaria-infected and uninfected, not separated).

This clone was picked up a small number of times. The TCRdb protein comes from a much larger clone and disagrees with this DNA's translation at residue 6, likely due to a read error; the protein given here is derived from the DNA. The chain couples TRDV2 to TRDJ1; 10 nucleotides agree with TRDD3. The J gene is absent in TCRdb and was assigned here via DNA matching to germline. Looked up from germline, CDR1 is GEAIGNYY and CDR2 is EKD. The CDR3 is 18 residues long. V was clipped by 0 bases and J by 3 bases; unmatched bases: 12. The CDR3 region has the DNA TGTGCCTGTGACACCGCGGCAGGGGGGGATACGTTCTCCGATAAACTCATCTTT. Encoded protein: CACDTAAGGDTFSDKLIF.

About this clone: This DNA's translation differs at residue 16 from TCRdb's protein, which comes from a much larger clone; a read error is likely, and the protein shown is translated from the DNA. The V and J genes are TRDV1 and TRDJ3; 11 bases agree with TRDD3. Germline CDR1 and CDR2: TSWWSYY and QGS. V was pared by 2 bases and J by 5 bases, with 20 bases of the junction left unmatched. The CDR3 is 23 residues long. CDR3 region: CALGERSLLGLGDTVRDTRQMFF. For the CDR3, the DNA is TGTGCTCTTGGGGAAAGGTCCCTCTTGGGTCTGGGGGATACAGTCAGGGACACCCGACAGATGTTTTTC.

With respect to this clone: This DNA's translation differs at residue 14 from TCRdb's protein, which comes from a much larger clone; a read error is likely, and the protein shown is translated from the DNA. The V call is TRDV1, the J call TRDJ1; 9 bases map to TRDD3. Trimming at V came to 7 bases and at J to 9 bases, leaving 27 bases not matched to a gene. The CDR3 has 19 amino acids. In germline, CDR1 is TSWWSYY, CDR2 QGS. The chain's CDR3 is CALVPTPSEGIREVRELIF. The CDR3 bases are TGTGCTCTTGTCCCGACCCCCTCAGAGGGGATACGCGAGGTCCGGGAACTCATCTTT.